Listed below are T cell receptor beta chains from one sample, sequenced in a study of T cell responses to AZD1222 COVID-19 vaccine. Clones were sequenced by immunoSEQ multiplex PCR, and TCRdb holds only the in-frame ones, with some missing. The sample lists 200,000 or so clones, roughly 92% occurring once. Sample: peripheral blood, taken 28 days after the second AZD1222 dose. These receptor sequences come from an adult who received the AZD1222 COVID-19 vaccine. The CDR3 runs from the conserved cysteine through the conserved F or W. The D gene is left open where the match is weak. The size entry is marked missing in some rows and otherwise reads once, few, many or a size class.

abundance	d_gene	v_gene	j_gene	CDR3aa	CDR3nt
-	TRBD1	TRBV7-3	TRBJ1-6	CASSLQGALNSPLHF	TGTGCCAGCAGCCTACAGGGGGCGCTTAATTCACCCCTCCACTTT
-	-	TRBV30	TRBJ2-3	CAWIWSTDTQYF	TGTGCCTGGATTTGGAGCACAGATACGCAGTATTTT
-	-	TRBV18	TRBJ1-4	CASSPNRFNEKLFF	TGTGCCAGCTCACCAAACCGATTTAATGAAAAACTGTTTTTT
-	-	TRBV5-1	TRBJ2-7	CASSLGDRPYEQYF	TGCGCCAGCAGCTTAGGCGACAGACCCTACGAGCAGTACTTC
-	TRBD1	TRBV4-3	TRBJ1-1	CASSQDPQGANTEAFF	TGCGCCAGCAGCCAAGACCCACAGGGGGCGAACACTGAAGCTTTCTTT
-	-	TRBV20-1	TRBJ1-1	CSAKRNTEAFF	TGCAGTGCTAAGAGAAACACTGAAGCTTTCTTT
-	-	TRBV18	TRBJ1-2	CASSPPTVNNYGYTF	TGTGCCAGCTCACCTCCGACAGTGAATAACTATGGCTACACCTTC
-	TRBD1	TRBV6-2/TRBV6-3	TRBJ1-1	CASSSGQGGSAEAFF	TGTGCCAGCAGTTCCGGACAGGGTGGTAGCGCTGAAGCTTTCTTT
-	-	TRBV28	TRBJ1-2	CAAGAMGYGYTF	TGTGCTGCGGGGGCGATGGGCTATGGCTACACCTTC
-	-	TRBV7-9	TRBJ1-6	CASQSSADSPLHF	TGTGCCAGTCAATCCTCCGCTGATTCACCCCTCCACTTT
-	-	TRBV28	TRBJ2-1	CASSLTGRLAYNEQFF	TGTGCCAGCAGTTTAACCGGACGGCTGGCCTACAATGAGCAGTTCTTC
-	-	TRBV5-4	TRBJ2-2	CASSADRGHGELFF	TGTGCCAGCAGCGCGGACAGAGGGCACGGGGAGCTGTTTTTT
-	-	TRBV10-3	TRBJ2-1	CASQGQGTYNEQFF	TGTGCCTCGCAGGGGCAGGGGACCTACAATGAGCAGTTCTTC
-	TRBD1	TRBV7-9	TRBJ1-6	CASSTTGRRSSPLHF	TGTGCCAGCAGCACGACAGGGAGACGGAGTTCACCCCTCCACTTT
-	-	TRBV2	TRBJ1-5	CASSPPGRPGNQPQHF	TGTGCCAGCAGCCCGCCGGGCAGGCCAGGGAATCAGCCCCAGCATTTT
-	-	TRBV18	TRBJ1-4	CASSRGQGGEKLFF	TGTGCCAGCTCACGAGGGCAGGGAGGTGAAAAACTGTTTTTT
-	-	TRBV5-4	TRBJ1-3	CASSFSSGNTIYF	TGTGCCAGCAGCTTCTCTTCTGGAAACACCATATATTTT
-	-	TRBV2	TRBJ1-1	CASSEARGGNMNTEAFF	TGTGCCAGCAGTGAAGCGCGTGGAGGGAACATGAACACTGAAGCTTTCTTT
-	-	TRBV5-1	TRBJ1-1	CASSAQTAEAFF	TGCGCCAGCAGCGCTCAAACGGCTGAAGCTTTCTTT
few	-	TRBV24-1	TRBJ1-5	CATSGPPRDGNSNQPQHF	TGTGCCACCAGTGGTCCTCCCCGGGACGGAAATAGCAATCAGCCCCAGCATTTT
-	-	TRBV3-1/TRBV3-2	TRBJ1-2	CASSQAVYGYTF	TGTGCCAGCAGCCAAGCAGTTTATGGCTACACCTTC
-	-	TRBV30	TRBJ1-4	CAWRARGGRVKLFF	TGTGCCTGGAGAGCCCGTGGGGGGCGCGTAAAACTGTTTTTT
-	-	TRBV2	TRBJ1-3	CASRSEGYDTIYF	TGTGCCAGCAGGTCGGAGGGGTATGACACCATATATTTT
-	-	TRBV5-4	TRBJ2-3	CASSRYSTDTQYF	TGTGCCAGCAGCAGATACAGTACAGATACGCAGTATTTT
-	-	TRBV7-9	TRBJ2-3	CASSPGRYTQYF	TGTGCCAGCAGCCCGGGCCGCTATACGCAGTATTTT
once	-	TRBV30	TRBJ1-1	CALAPQGGGTEAFF	TGTGCCTTAGCCCCACAGGGAGGGGGCACTGAAGCTTTCTTT
-	-	TRBV7-8	TRBJ2-7	CASSLAWGARVYEQYF	TGTGCCAGCAGCTTAGCGTGGGGGGCGCGGGTCTACGAGCAGTACTTC
once	TRBD2	TRBV9	TRBJ2-5	CASSVGDYQETQYF	TGTGCCAGCAGCGTAGGGGACTATCAAGAGACCCAGTACTTC
once	TRBD2	TRBV5-6	TRBJ2-5	CASSFGLAGGRGQETQYF	TGTGCCAGCAGCTTCGGTCTAGCGGGGGGTCGAGGGCAAGAGACCCAGTACTTC
-	-	TRBV9	TRBJ1-1	CASGRGGYTEAFF	TGTGCCAGTGGGAGAGGGGGGTACACTGAAGCTTTCTTT
-	TRBD1	TRBV7-8	TRBJ1-1	CASSPDRFTEAFF	TGTGCCAGCAGCCCGGACAGGTTCACTGAAGCTTTCTTT
once	TRBD1	TRBV7-9	TRBJ1-6	CASSFPPGGSTSPLHF	TGTGCCAGCAGCTTTCCCCCAGGGGGTAGCACTTCACCCCTCCACTTT
once	-	TRBV6-6	TRBJ1-1	CASIEGRNTEAFF	TGTGCCAGCATCGAGGGCCGCAACACTGAAGCTTTCTTT
-	-	TRBV7-9	TRBJ2-3	CASSYLQRGDTQYF	TGTGCCAGCAGCTATCTGCAGAGAGGAGATACGCAGTATTTT
-	-	TRBV6-5	TRBJ1-1	CASNNRATGNTEAFF	TGTGCCAGCAACAACAGGGCTACGGGGAACACTGAAGCTTTCTTT
once	-	TRBV24-1	TRBJ1-4	CATSEESEKLFF	TGTGCCACCAGTGAGGAATCGGAAAAACTGTTTTTT
-	TRBD2	TRBV7-2	TRBJ2-7	CASSFGLAGGQGEQYF	TGTGCCAGCAGCTTTGGTTTGGCGGGGGGTCAGGGCGAGCAGTACTTC
-	-	TRBV18	TRBJ1-2	CASSLPTESYGYTF	TGTGCCAGCTCACTCCCGACGGAGAGCTATGGCTACACCTTC
-	-	TRBV9	TRBJ1-6	CASSSRQGKGLDSPLHF	TGTGCCAGCAGCTCCCGGCAGGGGAAAGGTTTGGATTCACCCCTCCACTTT
-	-	TRBV4-1	TRBJ1-5	CASSQAGSGQPQHF	TGCGCCAGCAGCCAAGCAGGGTCAGGTCAGCCCCAGCATTTT
-	-	TRBV9	TRBJ1-3	CASSVATAGASSGNTIYF	TGTGCCAGCAGCGTAGCCACCGCCGGGGCCAGCTCTGGAAACACCATATATTTT
-	-	TRBV6-5	TRBJ1-2	CASSYSSTGLYGYTF	TGTGCCAGCAGTTACTCGAGCACAGGGCTGTATGGCTACACCTTC
-	-	TRBV4-2	TRBJ2-7	CASSQEGGQPYEQYF	TGTGCCAGCAGCCAAGAAGGAGGACAGCCCTACGAGCAGTACTTC
-	TRBD1	TRBV3-1/TRBV3-2	TRBJ1-3	CASSQDPVAGTGSTHSGNTIYF	TGTGCCAGCAGCCAAGATCCAGTTGCCGGGACAGGGAGTACCCACTCTGGAAACACCATATATTTT
-	-	TRBV7-8	TRBJ1-5	CASVSDNQPQHF	TGTGCCAGCGTCAGCGACAATCAGCCCCAGCATTTT